This T cell receptor beta chain appears in the sequencing data of a study of blood T cell repertoires in COVID-19. Study overall: T cells, B-cell-depleted T cells, or PBMCs provided the cDNA or gDNA that served as material.

The CDR3 extends over 14 amino acids. V lost 1 base and J lost 3, with 6 bases in between. Germline V gives CDR1 KGHSH, CDR2 LQKENI. Original processing notes: Counts of nucleated cells, estimated from reference gene primer amplification, were obtained. Profiling relied on immunoSEQ multiplex PCR, and the TCRdb table lists in-frame clones only, not all of them. That table supplies the V and J calls and clone size; D and trimming were determined from the DNA. The profile shows fewer than 400,000 clones, roughly 85% of them singletons. The chain carries TRBV18 and TRBJ2-2; perhaps TRBD1 as D (6 bases). The sample comprised peripheral blood. This TCR came from a woman aged 18-29 years with acute or convalescent COVID-19. The CDR3 sequence is CASSPQGDTGELFF. CDR3 nucleotides: TGTGCCAGCTCACCACAGGGGGACACCGGGGAGCTGTTTTTT.